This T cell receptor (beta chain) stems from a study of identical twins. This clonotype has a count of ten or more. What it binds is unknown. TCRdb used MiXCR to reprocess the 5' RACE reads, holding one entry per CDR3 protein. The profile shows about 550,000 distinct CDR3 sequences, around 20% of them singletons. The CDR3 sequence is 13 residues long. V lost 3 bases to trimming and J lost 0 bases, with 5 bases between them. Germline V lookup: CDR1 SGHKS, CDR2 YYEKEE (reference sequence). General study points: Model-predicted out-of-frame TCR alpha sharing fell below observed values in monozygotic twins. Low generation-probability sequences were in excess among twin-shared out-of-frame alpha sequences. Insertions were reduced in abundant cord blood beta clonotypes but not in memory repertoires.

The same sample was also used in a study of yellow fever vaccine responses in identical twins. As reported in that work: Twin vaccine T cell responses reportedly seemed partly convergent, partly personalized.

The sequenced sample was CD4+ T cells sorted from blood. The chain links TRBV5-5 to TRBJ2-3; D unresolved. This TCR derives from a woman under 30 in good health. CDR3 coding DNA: TGTGCCAGCAGCTCTCTGAGCACAGATACGCAGTATTTT. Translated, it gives CASSSLSTDTQYF.